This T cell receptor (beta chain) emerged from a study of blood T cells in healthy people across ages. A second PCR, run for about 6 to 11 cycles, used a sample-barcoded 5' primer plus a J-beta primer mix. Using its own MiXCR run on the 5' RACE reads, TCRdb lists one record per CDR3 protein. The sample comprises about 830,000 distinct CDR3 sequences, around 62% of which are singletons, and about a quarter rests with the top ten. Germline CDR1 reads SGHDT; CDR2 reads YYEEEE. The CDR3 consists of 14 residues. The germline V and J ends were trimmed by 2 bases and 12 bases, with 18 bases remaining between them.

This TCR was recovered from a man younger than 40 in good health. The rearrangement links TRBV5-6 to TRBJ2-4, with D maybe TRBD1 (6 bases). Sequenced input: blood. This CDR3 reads CASSFTGTNNPQYF. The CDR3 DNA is TGTGCCAGCAGCTTTACAGGGACCAATAATCCTCAGTACTTC.